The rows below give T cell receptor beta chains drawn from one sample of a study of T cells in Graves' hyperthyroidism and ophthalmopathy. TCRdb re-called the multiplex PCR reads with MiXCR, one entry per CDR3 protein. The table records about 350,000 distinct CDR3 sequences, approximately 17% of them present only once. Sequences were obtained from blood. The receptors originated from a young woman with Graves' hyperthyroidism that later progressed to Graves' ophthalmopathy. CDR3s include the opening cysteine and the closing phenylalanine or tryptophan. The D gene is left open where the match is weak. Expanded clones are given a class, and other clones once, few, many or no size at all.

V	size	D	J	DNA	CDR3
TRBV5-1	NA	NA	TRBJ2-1	TGCGCCAGCAGCCCGAGACTGGAGAGCTCCTACAATGAGCAGTTCTTC	CASSPRLESSYNEQFF
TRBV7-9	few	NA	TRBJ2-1	TGTGCCAGCAGTATCCGGGAGACAGCTTACAATGAGCAGTTCTTC	CASSIRETAYNEQFF
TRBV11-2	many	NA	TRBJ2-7	TGTGCCAGCAGCTTAGGTTACGGGTCTTCCTACGAGCAGTACTTC	CASSLGYGSSYEQYF
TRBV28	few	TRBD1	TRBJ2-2	TGTGCCAGCATATGGACAGGGACGAACACCGGGGAGCTGTTTTTT	CASIWTGTNTGELFF
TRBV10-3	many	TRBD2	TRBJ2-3	TGTGCCACCGGCAGTCGGCGGGAGGAAACAGATACGCAGTATTTT	CATGSRREETDTQYF
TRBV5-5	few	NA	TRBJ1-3	TGTGCCAGCAGTTCAGGAGGGATCTCTGGAAACACCATATATTTT	CASSSGGISGNTIYF
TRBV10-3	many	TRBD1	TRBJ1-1	TGTGCCATCAGGGAACAGGGGGAAGGTAACACTGAAGCTTTCTTT	CAIREQGEGNTEAFF
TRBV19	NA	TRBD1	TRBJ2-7	TGTGCCAGTAGTATGGCCCGGACAGGGGATTCCTACGAGCAGTACTTC	CASSMARTGDSYEQYF
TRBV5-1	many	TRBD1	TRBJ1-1	TGCGCCAGCAGCTTGGGGGGACAGGTGAACACTGAAGCTTTCTTT	CASSLGGQVNTEAFF
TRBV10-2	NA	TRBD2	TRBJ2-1	TGCGCCAGCAGTGAGTCCTTGACTAGCGGGATGGGCTCCTACAATGAGCAGTTCTTC	CASSESLTSGMGSYNEQFF
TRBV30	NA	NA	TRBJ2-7	TGTGCCTGGAACAGGGGAGGGGAGCAGTACTTC	CAWNRGGEQYF
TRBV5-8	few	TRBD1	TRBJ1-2	TGTGCCAGCAGCCCGCCCACAGGGGCTAACTATGGCTACACCTTC	CASSPPTGANYGYTF
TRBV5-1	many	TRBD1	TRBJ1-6	TGCGCCAGCAGCTTGGACGGGGGACAGGGGGGTTCACCCCTCCACTTT	CASSLDGGQGGSPLHF
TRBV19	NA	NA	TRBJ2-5	TGTGCCAGTAGCTTGTGGGAGCAAGAGACCCAGTACTTC	CASSLWEQETQYF
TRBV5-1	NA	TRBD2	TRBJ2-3	TGCGCCAGCACACGGACTAGCGAGGGGTATACGCAGTATTTT	CASTRTSEGYTQYF